A selection of T cell receptor beta chains follows, all from one sample in a study of OX40 agonist ivuxolimab in advanced cancers. Profiled with immunoSEQ multiplex PCR; TCRdb holds only in-frame clones, not every one. Of some 83,000 clones in the sample, over 90% were seen once. Here the sequenced sample was CD4+ or CD8+ T cells sorted from blood, taken in a trial of the OX40 agonist ivuxolimab. These receptors were obtained from an adult with an advanced solid tumor such as melanoma, head and neck, liver or kidney cancer. CDR3s leave out the opening cysteine and the closing phenylalanine or tryptophan. The size field is filled for only some rows; it gives once, few, many or a size class.

clone_size,j_call,v_call,cdr3_aa
NA,TRBJ1-4,TRBV19,ASSWGARGNEKLF
NA,TRBJ1-2,TRBV4-1,ASSQDTYQVKLYGYT
NA,TRBJ2-7,TRBV19,ASANSYEQY
NA,TRBJ1-1,TRBV6-5,ASSRTGGVTEAF
NA,TRBJ2-1,TRBV9,ASSDPETSGGDNEQF
NA,TRBJ1-1,TRBV27,ASSPRPGKEAF
NA,TRBJ1-1,TRBV18,ASSLSGNTEAF
NA,TRBJ2-3,TRBV7-9,ASSLDEGHGTDTQY
once,TRBJ2-2,TRBV6-1,ASSAGPPNTGELF
NA,TRBJ1-2,TRBV6-6,ASSQSGNYGYT
NA,TRBJ1-1,TRBV9,ASSGGDHAEAF
NA,TRBJ2-7,TRBV30,AWSPGSYEQY
NA,TRBJ1-5,TRBV28,ASSLFVGGEPQH
NA,TRBJ1-5,TRBV19,ASSIFGAGEGFWQPQH
NA,TRBJ1-4,TRBV14,ASSLITTTNEKLF
NA,TRBJ2-7,TRBV27,ASSLRQGLPYEQY
NA,TRBJ2-7,TRBV19,ASSIAGEGPWEQY
NA,TRBJ2-1,TRBV27,ASSPGQIYNEQF
NA,TRBJ2-7,TRBV10-1,ASSRDSGSSYEQY
NA,TRBJ2-4,TRBV2,ASFRSAKNIQY
NA,TRBJ1-5,TRBV19,ASTGTAHQPQH
NA,TRBJ1-2,TRBV10-2,ASSEGGQGGYYGYT
NA,TRBJ2-1,TRBV27,ASSLGLAAQYNEQF
NA,TRBJ2-7,TRBV4-1,ASSQVAGHEMSEQY
NA,TRBJ2-7,TRBV30,AWSSSYEQY
once,TRBJ1-3,TRBV6-5,ASSYGAGNTIY
NA,TRBJ2-5,TRBV15,ATSPRRVEETQY
NA,TRBJ2-5,TRBV13,ASSVASGGPGETQY
NA,TRBJ2-7,TRBV5-6,ASSLGRSYEQY
NA,TRBJ1-2,TRBV2,ASSAGASIAYGYT
few,TRBJ1-5,TRBV19,ASRDSGPNQPQH
NA,TRBJ2-7,TRBV15,ATSNPTGTYSYEQY
NA,TRBJ2-7,TRBV4-2,ASSQDYGEYEQY
NA,TRBJ2-7,TRBV5-1,ASSLGPGYEQY
NA,TRBJ2-1,TRBV10-2,ASSVQVNEQF
NA,TRBJ2-2,TRBV5-4,ASSLWLGPTGELF
NA,TRBJ2-1,TRBV9,ASSVGFYNEQF
NA,TRBJ2-5,TRBV5-6,ASSWTEETQY
once,TRBJ2-1,TRBV7-8,ASSPGTGAYNEQF
NA,TRBJ2-3,TRBV9,ASSVETSGPTTQY
NA,TRBJ2-1,TRBV11-2,ASSPPAGSSYNEQF
NA,TRBJ2-7,TRBV5-1,ASSLNYGTNTYEQY